This entry features one TCR beta chain sequence. The source of the sample is a study of blood T cell repertoires in COVID-19. Overall study: Researchers got acute and convalescent COVID-19 samples from the United States, Italy and Spain.

Germline V gene data show CDR1 as SGHDT and CDR2 as YYEEEE. The CDR3 covers 18 residues. J gave up 1 base and V 0 bases, and 8 bases lay outside the gene matches. Original analysis: Counts of nucleated cells, estimated from reference gene primer amplification, were obtained. Using immunoSEQ multiplex PCR, the repertoire was profiled, and TCRdb retains in-frame clones only, with some absent. V and J calls and clone size are those listed in that table; D and trimming were worked out from the DNA. The sample contains over 250,000 clones, 84% of which appear only once. Grouping used clinical history reported by participants in a survey and questionnaire.

The rearrangement links TRBV5-6 to TRBJ2-2; 8 bases are shared with TRBD1. Sequencing input: PBMCs or T cells enriched from blood (not recorded which). The sequence derives from a man aged 30 to 39 with acute COVID-19. As DNA, the CDR3 is TGTGCCAGCAGCTTGGGAGTGTATGGACAGGGGAACACCGGGGAGCTGTTTTTT. It encodes CASSLGVYGQGNTGELFF. Variable domain in full (rest from reference TRBV5-6 and TRBJ2-2): DAGVTQSPTHLIKTRGQQVTLRCSPKSGHDTVSWYQQALGQGPQFIFQYYEEEERQRGNFPDRFSGHQFPNYSSELNVNALLLGDSALYLCASSLGVYGQGNTGELFFGEGSRLTVL.